These 18 T cell receptor beta chains were all obtained from the same sample, sequenced in a study of human T cells and chemical hapten exposure. Time point here: patch test 1, 2 weeks after DPC sensitization. Treatment given: therapeutic diphenylcyclopropenone sensitization with weekly scalp DPC. TCRdb re-derived calls from the RACE reads in MiXCR, one entry per CDR3 protein. The table includes around 110,000 distinct CDR3 sequences, about 12% detected once. Sequencing was performed on whole blood, taken in connection with sensitization to the hapten diphenylcyclopropenone (DPC). The receptors stem from a woman between 45 and 60 years old with alopecia areata. Some clones in this sample may be carry-over from other donors' samples.

This clonotype has ten or more counts. V gene TRBV2 combines with J gene TRBJ2-1; tentative D call: TRBD2 (5 bases). V was trimmed by 8 bases and J by 7 bases, leaving 27 bases between them. The CDR3 runs to 17 residues. Germline CDR1 is SNHLY and CDR2 is FYNNEI. The CDR3 loop is CASSPTAGSAIGNEQFF. The CDR3 bases are TGTGCCAGCTCTCCCACGGCGGGTTCCGCCATCGGAAATGAGCAGTTCTTC.

The table lists this clonotype with many counts. This chain connects TRBV10-3 to TRBJ1-1, with a tentative D call TRBD1 (5 bases). The CDR3 loop spans 14 amino acids. The germline V gene encodes CDR1 ENHRY and CDR2 SYGVKD. V lost 2 bases and J lost 11, with 18 bases in between. This CDR3 reads CAISEVLFMEGAFF. CDR3 bases: TGTGCCATCAGTGAGGTCTTATTTATGGAGGGGGCTTTCTTT.

The chain is built from TRBV29-1 and TRBJ2-2; D may be TRBD1 (6 bases). From germline, CDR1 is SQVTM and CDR2 ANQGSEA. The V gene lost 2 bases and the J gene lost 1 base, with 8 bases spanning the gap. CDR3 length equals 14 residues. DNA of the CDR3: TGCAGCGTTGAAAGGGGACAGAACACCGGGGAGCTGTTTTTT. It translates to CSVERGQNTGELFF.

The chain links TRBV4-2 to TRBJ2-1; 13 bases map to TRBD2. V trimming: 6 bases; J trimming: 1 base; junction bases outside the gene matches: 15. The CDR3 spans 20 residues. Germline V gene lookup returns CDR1 LGHNA and CDR2 YNFKEQ. Here the CDR3 reads CASSDPLTSGRHRSYNEQFF. The DNA of the CDR3 is TGTGCCAGCAGTGACCCACTGACTAGCGGGAGGCACCGATCCTACAATGAGCAGTTCTTC.

This clonotype was detected only a few times. The chain links TRBV12-2 to TRBJ1-3. TRBV12-2 is classified as a pseudogene. This CDR3 comprises 15 residues. In nucleotides, the CDR3 is TGTGCAAGTCGCTCGCGACGATATTCCGGAAACACCATATATTTT. It encodes CASRSRRYSGNTIYF.

This clonotype was observed many times. The chain recombines TRBV24-1 with TRBJ2-7, with TRBD1 matching over 9 bases. The J segment lost 3 bases and the V segment lost 2 bases, leaving 10 bases of the junction unmatched. In germline, CDR1 is KGHDR, CDR2 SFDVKD. The CDR3 extends over 17 amino acids. As DNA, the CDR3 is TGTGCCACCAGTGATTATCCGGACAGGGGAGGACTCTACGAGCAGTACTTC. This gives the protein CATSDYPDRGGLYEQYF.

This clonotype turned up a few times. The V gene is TRBV9, the J gene TRBJ2-1; 10 bases agree with TRBD2. The ends lost 3 bases at V and 3 bases at J; junction bases unmatched: 6. The CDR3 covers 16 residues. Germline lookup yields CDR1 SGDLS and CDR2 YYNGEE. The CDR3 DNA is TGTGCCAGCAGCGGCACTAGCGGGGTAGTCTACAATGAGCAGTTCTTC. This sequence encodes CASSGTSGVVYNEQFF.

This clonotype was recorded many times. The chain links TRBV14 to TRBJ1-5, with D hard to call. V lost 0 bases to trimming and J lost 6 bases, with 6 bases between them. This CDR3 region has 13 residues. The germline V gene encodes CDR1 SGHDN and CDR2 FVKESK. The CDR3 DNA follows: TGTGCCAGCAGCCAAGAGGGAGCTCAGCCCCAGCATTTT. This translates into CASSQEGAQPQHF.

This clonotype was counted once. The V and J genes are TRBV29-1 and TRBJ2-1; 8 bases agree with TRBD1. The length of the CDR3 is 15 residues. CDR1 SQVTM and CDR2 ANQGSEA come from the germline V gene. J gave up 6 bases and V 6 bases, and 13 bases lay outside the gene matches. The CDR3 spells CSVLFGQGWGNEQFF. DNA for the CDR3: TGCAGCGTCCTCTTCGGACAGGGATGGGGCAATGAGCAGTTCTTC.

This clonotype was seen at least ten times. The chain uses TRBV12-3 or TRBV12-4 and TRBJ1-1; D gene uncertain. Trimming shortened V by 7 bases and J by 3 bases, and 12 bases separated the two germline ends. The CDR3 length is 13 residues. CDR3 nucleotides: TGTGCCAGCAAGTTGTTTCGGGACACTGAAGCTTTCTTT. This encodes CASKLFRDTEAFF.

The chain's CDR3 is CASSLRGTNEKLFF. In DNA form, the CDR3 reads TGTGCCAGCAGCTTACGGGGAACTAATGAAAAACTGTTTTTT. The chain joins TRBV7-2 to TRBJ1-4; D not resolved. In germline, CDR1 is SGHTA, CDR2 FQGNSA. V lost 2 bases and J lost 1, with 5 bases in between. CDR3 length: 14 amino acids.

Many counts were recorded for this clonotype. The CDR3 loop is CASHTYNEQFF. CDR3 nucleotides: TGTGCCAGCCACACCTACAATGAGCAGTTCTTC. This rearrangement joins TRBV2 to TRBJ2-1; no firm D call. CDR1 is SNHLY, CDR2 FYNNEI, per germline. Trimming shortened V by 8 bases and J by 2 bases, and 4 bases separated the two germline ends. This CDR3 has 11 amino acids.

This clonotype showed up many times. Here the CDR3 reads CASSRLGERAYEQYF. The CDR3, as DNA: TGTGCCAGCAGCCGCCTGGGGGAGAGAGCCTACGAGCAGTACTTC. J is TRBJ2-7 and V is TRBV7-2; D is tentatively TRBD1 or TRBD2 (5 bases each). The CDR3 spans 15 residues. Germline V CDR1 and CDR2: SGHTA, FQGNSA. The V end lost 5 bases, the J end lost 2 bases, and 16 bases lay between the germline ends.

This clonotype was observed a few times. The chain recombines TRBV11-2 with TRBJ2-1; 10 nucleotides match TRBD2. With 0 bases clipped from V and 0 bases from J, the junction kept 2 bases outside the gene matches. Per the germline V gene, CDR1 is SGHAT and CDR2 is FQNNGV. The CDR3 contains 17 residues. The CDR3: CASSLDPSGSSYNEQFF. CDR3 DNA: TGTGCCAGCAGCTTAGACCCTAGCGGGAGCTCCTACAATGAGCAGTTCTTC.

This clonotype appeared many times. The V call is TRBV29-1, the J call TRBJ2-3; D unclear. This CDR3 spans 13 amino acids. Germline CDR1 reads SQVTM; CDR2 reads ANQGSEA. V lost 1 base and J lost 3, with 8 bases in between. This chain's CDR3 is CSVEVQFTDTQYF. The CDR3 coding sequence is TGCAGCGTTGAAGTTCAGTTTACAGATACGCAGTATTTT.

This clonotype was recorded many times. The chain has TRBV18 and TRBJ1-1, with D hard to call. CDR1 KGHSH and CDR2 LQKENI come from the germline V gene. V lost 3 bases and J 7 bases, leaving 15 bases between the germline ends. This CDR3 contains 14 residues. The CDR3 bases are TGTGCCAGCTCACCCAGCATAGAGATCCGTGAAGCTTTCTTT. As protein: CASSPSIEIREAFF.

J is TRBJ1-2 and V is TRBV29-1, with D unclear. Trimming removed 8 bases at V and 6 bases at J, with 7 bases between. The germline CDR1 and CDR2 sequences are SQVTM and ANQGSEA. The CDR3 covers 9 residues. The CDR3 reads CSIGDGYTF. The CDR3 region has the DNA TGCAGCATTGGGGATGGCTACACCTTC. Based on the CDR3 plus reference TRBV29-1 and TRBJ1-2, the full variable domain is SAVISQKPSRDICQRGTSLTIQCQVDSQVTMMFWYRQQPGQSLTLIATANQGSEATYESGFVIDKFPISRPNLTFSTLTVSNMSPEDSSIYLCSIGDGYTFGSGTRLTVV.

The chain recombines TRBV28 with TRBJ1-2, with D perhaps TRBD1 (5 bases). The length of the CDR3 is 14 residues. V lost 7 bases to trimming and J lost 2 bases, with 14 bases between them. Germline CDR1 reads MDHEN; CDR2 reads SYDVKM. This chain's CDR3 is CASIVEWGNYGYTF. Written as DNA, the CDR3 is TGTGCCAGCATCGTAGAGTGGGGCAACTATGGCTACACCTTC.